A single sample gave rise to the 18 T cell receptor beta chains below, sequenced in a study of T cells after somatic rescue of genetic block (dated by TCRdb to about 2020). The receptor library was made with the immunoSEQ multiplex PCR assay. Not all clones reach the TCRdb copy of this immuneACCESS table, which keeps in-frame sequences only. Checked studies attribute under half of the gap to unresolved V genes and leave the rest unexplained. This sample lists approximately 11,000 clones; around 72% were detected once. The ten largest clones add up to roughly 22% of the sample. Specimen: peripheral blood mononuclear cells (PBMCs). The receptors originated from a boy between 10 and 17 years old.

The sample holds one count of this clone. This chain links TRBV30 with TRBJ1-1; 8 bases are a match to TRBD1. This CDR3 contains 14 residues. Looked up from germline, CDR1 is GTSNPN and CDR2 is SVGIG (reference sequence). After removal of 3 bases from V and 3 bases from J, the junction contained 6 bases not matched to a gene. The CDR3 DNA reads TGTGCCTGGAGCAGGACAGGGTGGGACACTGAAGCTTTCTTT. Amino acids: CAWSRTGWDTEAFF. Full variable domain (outside the CDR3, taken from reference TRBV30 and TRBJ1-1): SQTIHQWPATLVQPVGSPLSLECTVEGTSNPNLYWYRQAAGRGLQLLFYSVGIGQISSEVPQNLSASRPQDRQFILSSKKLLLSDSGFYLCAWSRTGWDTEAFFGQGTRLTVV.

In its sample, this clone was seen once. This chain uses TRBV5-1 with TRBJ2-7; 9 bases are a match to TRBD1. The CDR3 length is 15 residues. V lost 4 bases and J lost 9; bases outside the gene matches: 14. The germline gives CDR1 SGHRS, CDR2 YFSETQ. The CDR3, as DNA: TGCGCCAGCAGCAAGTGGACAGGGGAAGGGTTACGGCAGTACTTC. It specifies CASSKWTGEGLRQYF.

In DNA form, the CDR3 reads TGTGCCAGCAGTTACAGGGACAGTCCCTACGAGCAGTACTTC. Translation: CASSYRDSPYEQYF. The chain combines TRBV6-5 with TRBJ2-5, with 7 bases that match TRBD1. Matching the DNA end better, TRBJ2-7 makes the J call doubtful. Germline V gene sequence: CDR1 MNHEY, CDR2 SVGAGI. The CDR3 consists of 14 residues.

V usage is TRBV12-5 and J usage is TRBJ2-2; 10 nucleotides agree with TRBD2. The V gene's germline CDR1 is LGHNT and CDR2 FRNRAP. This CDR3 has 17 amino acids. V gave up 1 base and J gave up 5 bases; unmatched junction bases: 7. The CDR3 here is CASGLAYSSGSTGELFF. CDR3 in DNA: TGTGCTAGTGGTTTGGCTTATTCTAGCGGGAGTACCGGGGAGCTGTTTTTT.

This clone was found once. CDR3 sequence reads: CASSQDPAFRGSYEQYF. In DNA form, the CDR3 reads TGCGCCAGCAGCCAAGATCCCGCCTTCCGGGGTTCCTACGAGCAGTACTTC. The chain recombines TRBV4-1 with TRBJ2-7, with D maybe TRBD2 (5 bases). Germline V gives CDR1 MGHRA, CDR2 YSYEKL. The V end lost 0 bases, the J end lost 1 base, and 16 bases lay between the germline ends. This CDR3 spans 17 amino acids.

This clone was recorded only once. This chain joins TRBV11-3 and TRBJ2-1, with TRBD1 as a possible D gene (6 bases). The V and J ends lost 5 bases and 8 bases respectively, with 16 bases between them. This CDR3 spans 14 amino acids. Germline V gene data show CDR1 as SGHNT and CDR2 as YENEEA. This CDR3 reads CASSLTQGNHEQFF. DNA for the CDR3: TGTGCCAGCAGCCTTACTCAGGGGAACCATGAGCAGTTCTTC.

V is TRBV10-2 and J is TRBJ2-7; 10 bases line up with TRBD1. This CDR3 is 13 amino acids long. The germline CDR1 and CDR2 sequences are WSHSY and SAAADI. V shed 6 bases and J 4 bases; nucleotides not matched to a gene: 3. The CDR3 sequence is CASRGTGVYEQYF. The CDR3 bases are TGCGCCAGCAGAGGGACAGGGGTTTACGAGCAGTACTTC.

This clone was detected a few times. This chain uses TRBV5-1 with TRBJ2-5; D tentatively reads TRBD1 or TRBD2 (5 bases each). The CDR3 is 14 residues long. CDR1 and CDR2 from the germline V gene are SGHRS and YFSETQ. With 0 bases removed from V and 5 bases from J, the gap between germline ends came to 11 bases. CDR3 loop: CASSLAGRGETQYF. The CDR3 DNA is TGCGCCAGCAGCTTGGCGGGGCGCGGGGAGACCCAGTACTTC.

In this sample, this clone turned up a few times. The rearrangement uses TRBV19 and TRBJ2-3; TRBD1 aligns across 9 bases. Looked up from germline, CDR1 is LNHDA and CDR2 is SQIVND (reference sequence). V trimming: 9 bases; J trimming: 1 base; junction bases outside the gene matches: 2. This CDR3 has 13 residues. The CDR3 DNA is TGTGCCAGCCGGGACAGGGGCACAGATACGCAGTATTTT. This gives the protein CASRDRGTDTQYF.

This clone was picked up a small number of times. The chain joins TRBV11-2 to TRBJ2-5, with TRBD2 matching 9 bases. The CDR3 is made up of 14 amino acids. The V and J ends lost 7 bases and 5 bases, in that order; junction bases with no gene match: 8. Germline values: CDR1 SGHAT, CDR2 FQNNGV. DNA of the CDR3: TGTGCCAGCATCCCGGTTGCGGGGGGGGAGACCCAGTACTTC. This sequence encodes CASIPVAGGETQYF.

V and J are TRBV28 and TRBJ2-2, with 8 bases lining up with TRBD1. Germline assignment: CDR1 MDHEN and CDR2 SYDVKM. V shed 4 bases and J 1 base; nucleotides not matched to a gene: 5. The CDR3 consists of 16 residues. This chain's CDR3 is CASSSSGTGNTGELFF. CDR3 nucleotides: TGTGCCAGCAGTTCTTCCGGGACAGGGAACACCGGGGAGCTGTTTTTT.

This sequence joins TRBV5-4 and TRBJ2-7, with a weak D call TRBD2 (6 bases). Trimming cost V 4 bases and J 6 bases, with 20 bases left between them. Germline CDR1 SGHNT, CDR2 YYREEE (reference sequence). This CDR3 is built from 15 residues. The CDR3 DNA reads TGTGCCAGCAGCGCTCGCTCTAGCGATGGGGGCGAGCAGTACTTC. As protein: CASSARSSDGGEQYF.

This chain links TRBV5-3 with TRBJ1-1; D is undetermined. TRBV5-3 is an ORF, with its function uncertain. The CDR3 totals 16 residues. V lost 2 bases and J lost 0, with 14 bases in between. CDR3 in amino acids: CARSLNGLNLNTEAFF. CDR3 DNA sequence: TGTGCCAGAAGCTTAAACGGTTTGAACTTGAACACTGAAGCTTTCTTT.

The chain recombines TRBV6-8 with TRBJ1-5; D is ambiguous. In germline, CDR1 is MNHGY, CDR2 SAAAGT. V was trimmed by 5 bases and J by 1 base, leaving 12 bases between them. CDR3 length: 15 residues. CDR3 loop: CASSVTSDSNQPQHF. The CDR3 DNA reads as TGTGCCAGCAGTGTGACTTCGGACAGCAATCAGCCCCAGCATTTT.

The chain couples TRBV21-1 to TRBJ1-5. TRBV21-1 is labeled a pseudogene. The CDR3 length is 15 residues. Here the CDR3 DNA reads TGTGCCAGTCAGTTCTTATGGGGGTGGAATCAGCCCCAGCATTTT. Protein: CASQFLWGWNQPQHF.

A few counts support this clone. The chain recombines TRBV27 with TRBJ2-7; no clear D gene. CDR3 length: 15 residues. The V end lost 5 bases, the J end lost 1 base, and 15 bases lay between the germline ends. Looked up from germline, CDR1 is MNHEY and CDR2 is SMNVEV (reference sequence). CDR3 loop: CASSADVGRSYEQYF. The CDR3 coding sequence is TGTGCCAGCAGTGCGGACGTCGGCCGGTCCTACGAGCAGTACTTC.

This clone is classed as medium-sized (0.01 to 0.1%). The V call is TRBV6-1, the J call TRBJ2-2; D is unresolved. The V gene's germline CDR1 is MNHNS and CDR2 SASEGT. V shed 6 bases and J shed 7 bases, with 12 bases lying between them. The CDR3 sequence is 13 residues long. The CDR3: CASRGITFGELFF. The CDR3 coding sequence is TGTGCCAGCAGGGGAATAACCTTCGGGGAGCTGTTTTTT.

This clone was found a few times. The chain combines TRBV9 with TRBJ2-2, with D tentatively TRBD2 (6 bases). CDR1 is SGDLS, CDR2 YYNGEE, per germline. The V end lost 2 bases, the J end lost 1 base, and 15 bases lay between the germline ends. This CDR3 region has 17 residues. Written as DNA, the CDR3 is TGTGCCAGCAGCGTCGGAGGGCTGGGATGGAACACCGGGGAGCTGTTTTTT. It specifies CASSVGGLGWNTGELFF.